The 29 T cell receptor beta chains below were found in one sample sequenced in a study of cytomegalovirus exposure and HLA in healthy donors. The PCR had 60 Vbeta and 13 Jbeta primers. Clones were read by immunoSEQ multiplex PCR, and TCRdb kept only the in-frame ones, dropping some. Of fewer than 250,000 clones in the sample, approximately 83% were seen once. Material for sequencing was PBMCs. Receptor source: a boy between 2 and 10 years old in good health and CMV-seronegative.

The chain carries TRBV7-3 and TRBJ1-1; D is possibly TRBD1 (5 bases). The CDR3 covers 15 residues. Germline V gene data show CDR1 as SGHTA and CDR2 as FQGTGA. Trimming stripped 1 base from V and 2 bases from J, with 11 bases between. Here the CDR3 DNA reads TGTGCCAGCAGCTTAAAGGCGGGGGTCAACACTGAAGCTTTCTTT. Its protein is CASSLKAGVNTEAFF.

This clone was found a few times. This chain links TRBV5-1 with TRBJ2-1; possibly TRBD2 for D (5 bases). CDR1 is SGHRS and CDR2 is YFSETQ in the germline V gene. The CDR3 totals 15 residues. The V end was cut by 4 bases, the J end by 0 bases, with 11 bases between. CDR3 nucleotide sequence: TGCGCCAGCAGCGCAAGCGGTAGCTCCTACAATGAGCAGTTCTTC. Translating gives CASSASGSSYNEQFF. Full variable domain (rest looked up from reference TRBV5-1 and TRBJ2-1): KAGVTQTPRYLIKTRGQQVTLSCSPISGHRSVSWYQQTPGQGLQFLFEYFSETQRNKGNFPGRFSGRQFSNSRSEMNVSTLELGDSALYLCASSASGSSYNEQFFGPGTRLTVL.

This sequence joins TRBV6-5 and TRBJ1-5; D unresolved. The CDR3 is 14 amino acids. Trimming left V 6 bases short and J 5 bases short, with 14 bases between. Germline lookup yields CDR1 MNHEY and CDR2 SVGAGI. The CDR3 bases are TGTGCCAGCAGCCCCGAACAGTCTTATCAGCCCCAGCATTTT. This sequence encodes CASSPEQSYQPQHF.

The chain carries TRBV5-1 and TRBJ1-1; 8 bases map to TRBD1. Germline CDR1 and CDR2: SGHRS and YFSETQ. Germline trimming cut 4 bases from V and 7 bases from J; bases unmatched to any gene: 9. This CDR3 has 14 residues. Here the CDR3 reads CASSSGQGDREAFF. CDR3 nucleotide sequence: TGCGCCAGCAGCAGCGGACAGGGCGACCGTGAAGCTTTCTTT.

The gene calls are TRBV5-1 and TRBJ2-2; 7 nucleotides match TRBD1. The CDR3 is made up of 14 amino acids. Germline CDR1 SGHRS, CDR2 YFSETQ. V trimming: 1 base; J trimming: 7 bases; junction bases outside the gene matches: 4. For the CDR3, the DNA is TGCGCCAGCAGCTTGCGAGGGGGCCACGGGGAGCTGTTTTTT. This codes for CASSLRGGHGELFF.

This chain joins TRBV30 and TRBJ2-7; 10 bases agree with TRBD1. The CDR3 loop spans 13 amino acids. Unmatched junction bases numbered 3, after V lost 1 base and J lost 6 bases. The germline gives CDR1 GTSNPN, CDR2 SVGIG (reference sequence). CDR3: CAWSGTGGGEQYF. CDR3 coding DNA: TGTGCCTGGAGTGGGACAGGGGGAGGCGAGCAGTACTTC.

This clone was counted a few times. This chain joins TRBV6-1 and TRBJ2-2; D is unresolved. Germline V gives CDR1 MNHNS, CDR2 SASEGT. CDR3 length equals 14 residues. V lost 5 bases, J lost 3 bases, and 10 bases lay in between. CDR3 region: CASSTGLDTGELFF. The CDR3 nucleotides read TGTGCCAGCAGTACCGGGTTGGACACCGGGGAGCTGTTTTTT.

Here the CDR3 DNA reads TGTGCCAGTAGCCCCCGACAGGGGAGTGAGACCCAGTACTTC. Translating gives CASSPRQGSETQYF. The genes are TRBV19 and TRBJ2-5; 8 bases align to TRBD1. Germline CDR1 and CDR2: LNHDA and SQIVND (reference sequence). The J segment lost 5 bases and the V segment lost 6 bases, leaving 8 bases of the junction unmatched. The CDR3 runs to 14 residues.

The gene calls are TRBV12-5 and TRBJ2-7; 9 bases are a match to TRBD2. V was pared by 4 bases and J by 5 bases, with 6 bases of the junction left unmatched. The germline gives CDR1 LGHNT, CDR2 FRNRAP. CDR3 length equals 14 residues. CDR3 in amino acids: CASGYGLARDEQYF. DNA of the CDR3: TGTGCTAGTGGTTACGGACTAGCGAGGGACGAGCAGTACTTC.

The V call is TRBV20-1, the J call TRBJ2-5; the D is unclear. CDR3 length: 11 residues. Germline CDR1 is DFQATT and CDR2 is SNEGSKA (reference sequence). The V end lost 5 bases, the J end lost 4 bases, and 8 bases lay between the germline ends. The CDR3 protein is CSALRRETQYF. The CDR3, as DNA: TGCAGTGCTTTGCGGCGAGAGACCCAGTACTTC.

The chain has TRBV9 and TRBJ1-1, with TRBD1 identical over 7 bases. Per the germline V gene, CDR1 is SGDLS and CDR2 is YYNGEE. The V and J ends lost 4 bases and 1 base, in that order; junction bases with no gene match: 4. This CDR3 spans 14 amino acids. Here the CDR3 DNA reads TGTGCCAGCAGCCGGGACAGCAAGAACACTGAAGCTTTCTTT. Its protein product is CASSRDSKNTEAFF.

The CDR3: CASSERDRGTDTQYF. DNA for the CDR3: TGTGCCAGCAGTGAACGGGACAGGGGCACAGATACGCAGTATTTT. This rearrangement joins TRBV6-1 to TRBJ2-3; 9 bases align to TRBD1. Germline CDR1 is MNHNS and CDR2 is SASEGT. The CDR3 totals 15 residues. After removal of 2 bases from V and 1 base from J, the junction contained 1 base not matched to a gene.

The V call is TRBV10-3, the J call TRBJ2-1; 10 bases align to TRBD2. V lost 7 bases, J lost 7 bases, and 10 bases stayed unmatched. CDR1 and CDR2 from the germline V gene are ENHRY and SYGVKD. The CDR3 is 15 amino acids. The CDR3 bases are TGTGCCATCAATAAAGCGGGAGGGCCGGGTAATGAGCAGTTCTTC. This codes for CAINKAGGPGNEQFF.

This chain uses TRBV13 with TRBJ2-5, with D tentatively TRBD1 (6 bases). This CDR3 is built from 16 residues. Germline V gene lookup returns CDR1 PRHDT and CDR2 FYEKMQ (reference sequence). The V end was cut by 3 bases, the J end by 0 bases, with 14 bases between. DNA for the CDR3: TGTGCCAGCAGCTTCAGTGACAGGAAGGACCAAGAGACCCAGTACTTC. It codes for CASSFSDRKDQETQYF.

V is TRBV9 and J is TRBJ1-2; 8 bases fit TRBD1. CDR3 length equals 13 residues. The J segment lost 8 bases and the V segment lost 4 bases, leaving 7 bases of the junction unmatched. Germline CDR1 and CDR2: SGDLS and YYNGEE. Here the CDR3 DNA reads TGTGCCAGCAGCCCAGCAACAGGGGGAGGCTACACCTTC. As protein: CASSPATGGGYTF. Full variable domain (remainder filled in from reference TRBV9 and TRBJ1-2): DSGVTQTPKHLITATGQRVTLRCSPRSGDLSVYWYQQSLDQGLQFLIQYYNGEERAKGNILERFSAQQFPDLHSELNLSSLELGDSALYFCASSPATGGGYTFGSGTRLTVV.

This clone was seen once. J is TRBJ2-7 and V is TRBV2; the match to TRBD1 covers 11 bases. The J segment lost 2 bases and the V segment lost 5 bases, leaving 2 bases of the junction unmatched. The length of the CDR3 is 14 residues. Germline lookup yields CDR1 SNHLY and CDR2 FYNNEI. The DNA for the CDR3 is TGTGCCAGCAGTCTGGGACAGGGGGCCTACGAGCAGTACTTC. Amino acid sequence: CASSLGQGAYEQYF.

The V gene is TRBV2, the J gene TRBJ2-7; TRBD1 matches 9 bases. The CDR3 is made up of 15 amino acids. Germline V CDR1 and CDR2: SNHLY, FYNNEI. V was clipped by 6 bases and J by 4 bases; unmatched bases: 10. CDR3 loop: CASRRSGQGIYEQYF. The CDR3 DNA reads TGTGCCAGCAGAAGATCTGGACAGGGGATTTACGAGCAGTACTTC.

This clone was seen a handful of times. The V gene is TRBV2, the J gene TRBJ2-3; D is unresolved. The germline V and J ends were trimmed by 7 bases and 2 bases, with 7 bases remaining between them. The CDR3 runs to 12 residues. CDR1 is SNHLY and CDR2 is FYNNEI in the germline V gene. The CDR3 region has the DNA TGTGCCAGCACCCGAGTCACAGATACGCAGTATTTT. Its protein is CASTRVTDTQYF.

This CDR3 reads CASSAEPKNIQYF. The CDR3 DNA follows: TGTGCCAGCAGCGCAGAACCCAAAAACATTCAGTACTTC. V and J are TRBV7-9 and TRBJ2-4; no definite D call. V was shortened by 5 bases and J by 2 bases, with 7 bases between the two germline ends. The germline V gene encodes CDR1 SEHNR and CDR2 FQNEAQ (reference sequence). The CDR3 covers 13 residues.

This clone was detected only a few times. The chain employs TRBV6-6 and TRBJ1-5; unclear D gene. The CDR3 contains 12 residues. The V and J ends lost 2 bases and 5 bases respectively, with 4 bases between them. Per the germline V gene, CDR1 is MNHNY and CDR2 is SVGAGI (reference sequence). CDR3 DNA: TGTGCCAGCAGTTACGGAGATCAGCCCCAGCATTTT. Amino acid sequence: CASSYGDQPQHF.

The chain links TRBV2 to TRBJ1-6, with D maybe TRBD1 (6 bases). Germline V gene lookup returns CDR1 SNHLY and CDR2 FYNNEI. Trimming cost V 3 bases and J 10 bases, with 13 bases left between them. This CDR3 spans 14 amino acids. The CDR3 nucleotides are TGTGCCAGCAGTGACTACAGGGACGGATCACCCCTCCACTTT. Translation: CASSDYRDGSPLHF. The variable domain in full, with the rest retrieved from reference TRBV2 and TRBJ1-6, is EPEVTQTPSHQVTQMGQEVILRCVPISNHLYFYWYRQILGQKVEFLVSFYNNEISEKSEIFDDQFSVERPDGSNFTLKIRSTKLEDSAMYFCASSDYRDGSPLHFGNGTRLTVT.

The J gene is TRBJ2-1, the V gene TRBV4-1; no clear D. Germline V gives CDR1 MGHRA, CDR2 YSYEKL. This CDR3 comprises 15 residues. Trimming left V 0 bases short and J 7 bases short, with 13 bases between. The CDR3 coding sequence is TGCGCCAGCAGCCAAGATCGAGGTAGCTTTAATGAGCAGTTCTTC. Protein sequence: CASSQDRGSFNEQFF.

This chain links TRBV2 with TRBJ2-1, with a weak D call TRBD1 (5 bases). This CDR3 is 16 amino acids long. Germline CDR1 SNHLY, CDR2 FYNNEI. The germline V and J ends were trimmed by 4 bases and 0 bases, with 13 bases remaining between them. The CDR3 reads CASSAWGSGSYNEQFF. In DNA form, the CDR3 reads TGTGCCAGCAGTGCGTGGGGCTCGGGCTCCTACAATGAGCAGTTCTTC.

This clone was counted a few times. CDR3 bases: TGTGCCAGCAGCTTGGGGGACTCGTCCTACGAGCAGTACTTC. This translates into CASSLGDSSYEQYF. This chain links TRBV5-6 with TRBJ2-7; D possibly corresponds to TRBD2 (6 bases). CDR3 size: 14 residues. The V and J ends lost 0 bases and 1 base respectively, with 8 bases between them. Germline V lookup: CDR1 SGHDT, CDR2 YYEEEE.

The rearrangement joins TRBV11-2 to TRBJ2-7; 8 bases line up with TRBD1. Germline values: CDR1 SGHAT, CDR2 FQNNGV. There are 17 residues in the CDR3. The V gene end was trimmed by 5 bases and the J gene end by 3 bases; junction bases not matched to a gene: 15. The CDR3 loop is CASSPRLRTGRVYEQYF. The CDR3 nucleotides read TGTGCCAGCAGCCCTCGCCTCCGGACAGGGCGGGTCTACGAGCAGTACTTC.

This clone showed up just a few times. CDR3 sequence: CAISGTQKNTGELFF. The CDR3 bases are TGTGCCATCAGTGGGACACAAAAGAACACCGGGGAGCTGTTTTTT. The chain carries TRBV10-3 and TRBJ2-2; D possibly corresponds to TRBD1 (5 bases). The CDR3 totals 15 residues. With 4 bases removed from V and 1 base from J, the gap between germline ends came to 10 bases. The V gene's germline CDR1 is ENHRY and CDR2 SYGVKD.

There are a few counts of this clone. The gene calls are TRBV10-3 and TRBJ1-1; no clear D. The V end lost 4 bases, the J end lost 3 bases, and 12 bases lay between the germline ends. Germline V CDR1 and CDR2: ENHRY, SYGVKD. This CDR3 is built from 14 residues. DNA for the CDR3: TGTGCCATCAGTGCCAACGGCCGGGACACTGAAGCTTTCTTT. This sequence encodes CAISANGRDTEAFF.

This chain connects TRBV2 to TRBJ2-3, with 7 bases lining up with TRBD1. There are 17 residues in the CDR3. Germline loops: CDR1 SNHLY, CDR2 FYNNEI. Trimming took 6 bases from V and 0 from J; bases not matched to a gene: 12. CDR3 sequence: CASRGDSVRLSTDTQYF. The CDR3 bases are TGTGCCAGCAGGGGGGACAGCGTGCGTTTAAGCACAGATACGCAGTATTTT. The full variable domain, in which reference TRBV2 and TRBJ2-3 provide the parts outside the CDR3, is EPEVTQTPSHQVTQMGQEVILRCVPISNHLYFYWYRQILGQKVEFLVSFYNNEISEKSEIFDDQFSVERPDGSNFTLKIRSTKLEDSAMYFCASRGDSVRLSTDTQYFGPGTRLTVL.

This chain links TRBV19 with TRBJ2-1; TRBD2 matches 8 bases. The junction had 5 bases not matched to a gene; V was cut back by 8 bases and J by 2 bases. The CDR3 runs to 14 residues. Germline V CDR1 and CDR2: LNHDA, SQIVND (reference sequence). CDR3 in amino acids: CASAPTSAYNEQFF. The CDR3 bases are TGTGCCAGTGCCCCGACTAGCGCCTACAATGAGCAGTTCTTC.